This TCR beta chain derives from a study of cytomegalovirus exposure and HLA in healthy donors (dated by TCRdb to about 2017). Broadly, across the study: According to a later analysis, one platform produced both the 100 to 150 validation repertoires and the 670 or so repertoires of the first cohort. The study was designed to test whether signatures of past pathogen exposure could be identified by cataloging public T cell receptors. Along with the roughly 710-subject first cohort, a separate validation cohort of over 90 different subjects was used. The study combined high-throughput TCR immunosequencing, statistical association of individual TCRs with disease status, and machine learning to predict cytomegalovirus infection status.

Overall results and qualifications from the work: A later analysis lacked HLA typing for the validation cohort, so it scored co-occurrence in that cohort across all 110 or so repertoires. Of the cluster scores, approximately 95% were above 0 in a later analysis, which found that TCRs clustered in the first cohort also tended to co-occur in the 120 validation repertoires. In vitro tests confirmed that a few of the cytomegalovirus-associated TCR beta chains recognize cytomegalovirus antigens. A total of about 150 TCR beta chains were listed by the study as associated with cytomegalovirus. Cytomegalovirus status was reported to be diagnosed by the classifier with high specificity and sensitivity in both the original and validation cohorts. Across donors, most TCR sequences were observed very rarely, whereas some public TCRs were present in many individuals. According to the authors, the approach could potentially be generalized to other disease states and immunological phenotypes.

Donors formed part of the validation cohort, which comprised about 130 subjects and was distinct from the first cohort of 666 subjects. V and J are truncated by 4 bases and 8 bases respectively, leaving an intervening sequence of 9 bases. From a lookup of the germline V gene, CDR1 and CDR2 are LGHNT and FRNRAP. From the cysteine up to the phenylalanine, the CDR3 has a length of 12 residues. CDR3 DNA is the only sequence kept; it has 36 bases, read in frame from the first base. For this clone: Its antigen is still unknown. Base qualities are not recorded, but no much larger clone differs from it by a single base.

The receptor library was made with the immunoSEQ multiplex PCR assay. Turning to the authors' computational methods: A statistical classification framework was built to diagnose cytomegalovirus status from the catalog of TCR beta chain sequences. In TCRdb, the immuneACCESS table is reduced to in-frame sequences with V and J assigned. These tables do not hold every clone; where another copy was compared, an unresolved V gene accounts for under half, and the others remain unexplained. The V and J calls and clone size were taken over from that table, and D and trimming were inferred from the DNA. This sample holds roughly 240,000 clones; just under 90% were observed only once. Less than 3% of the sample lies in the top ten.

The TCR comes from a man between 18 and 35 years old in good health and CMV-seronegative. The sample consisted of PBMCs. The rearranged segments are TRBV12-5 and TRBJ1-3; the D gene identity is not certain. The CDR3 region: CASGSGEDTIYF. The DNA sequence is as follows: TGTGCTAGTGGTTCCGGGGAGGACACCATATATTTT.